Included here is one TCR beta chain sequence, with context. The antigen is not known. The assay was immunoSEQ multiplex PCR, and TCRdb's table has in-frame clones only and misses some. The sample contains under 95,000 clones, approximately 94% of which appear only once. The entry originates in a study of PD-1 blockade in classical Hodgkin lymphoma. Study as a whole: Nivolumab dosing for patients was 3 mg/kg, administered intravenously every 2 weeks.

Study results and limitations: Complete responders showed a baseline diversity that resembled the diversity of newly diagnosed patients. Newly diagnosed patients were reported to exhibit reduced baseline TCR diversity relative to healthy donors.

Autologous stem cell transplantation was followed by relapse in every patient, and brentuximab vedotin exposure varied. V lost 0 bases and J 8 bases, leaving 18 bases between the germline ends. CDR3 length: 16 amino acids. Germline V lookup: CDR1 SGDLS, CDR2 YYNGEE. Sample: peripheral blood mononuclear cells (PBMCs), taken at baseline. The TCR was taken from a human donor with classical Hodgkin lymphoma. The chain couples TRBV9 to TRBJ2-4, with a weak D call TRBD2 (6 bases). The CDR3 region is CASSVAAGGPRDIQYF. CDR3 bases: TGTGCCAGCAGCGTAGCGGCCGGAGGGCCACGTGACATTCAGTACTTC.